This T cell receptor beta chain was observed in a study of blood T cell repertoires in COVID-19. This clone was detected only a few times. TCRdb keeps only in-frame clones here, not all; method: immunoSEQ multiplex PCR. The sample records approximately 210,000 clones, approximately 80% being singletons. The sample comprised PBMCs or T cells enriched from blood (not recorded which). The sequence derives from a woman aged 55-70 years who had recovered from COVID-19.

The CDR3 DNA reads as TGTGCCAGCAGTTACTCGGCAGATAGCAATCAGCCCCAGCATTTT. Translation: CASSYSADSNQPQHF. V is TRBV6-6 and J is TRBJ1-5; D is ambiguous. Trimming shortened V by 0 bases and J by 0 bases, and 6 bases separated the two germline ends. Per the germline V gene, CDR1 is MNHNY and CDR2 is SVGAGI (reference sequence). The CDR3 is 15 residues long.